A selection of T cell receptor beta chains follows, all from one sample in a study of long-term antiretroviral therapy in people with HIV. Sequencing was performed with immunoSEQ multiplex PCR; in TCRdb, only in-frame clones are kept and a portion is missing. Among tens of thousands of clones listed, about 95% were seen once. Here the sequenced sample was unsorted PBMCs, taken 6 to 6.5 years after starting antiretroviral therapy. The source is a man aged 25 to 40 with HIV. The CDR3 runs from the conserved cysteine through the conserved F or W. Each record gives: D gene, V gene, J gene, CDR3 protein. The D gene is left open where the match is weak.

D gene: .; V gene: TRBV11-1; J gene: TRBJ1-1; CDR3 protein: CASSEDRVNTEAFF
D gene: .; V gene: TRBV5-1; J gene: TRBJ2-2; CDR3 protein: CASSFGGGNTGELFF
D gene: .; V gene: TRBV6-4; J gene: TRBJ1-2; CDR3 protein: CASSDSSGYGYTF
D gene: TRBD1; V gene: TRBV7-3; J gene: TRBJ2-7; CDR3 protein: CASSFGTGGEQYF
D gene: TRBD2; V gene: TRBV13; J gene: TRBJ2-7; CDR3 protein: CASSPRTRRLHEQYF
D gene: TRBD1; V gene: TRBV4-1; J gene: TRBJ2-5; CDR3 protein: CASSHAGQGASETQYF
D gene: .; V gene: TRBV28; J gene: TRBJ2-7; CDR3 protein: CASSLLGLRGIDEQYF
D gene: TRBD1; V gene: TRBV30; J gene: TRBJ1-1; CDR3 protein: CAWRTGTVMNTEAFF
D gene: TRBD2; V gene: TRBV5-6; J gene: TRBJ2-3; CDR3 protein: CASSWPGLAGETSTDTQYF
D gene: .; V gene: TRBV28; J gene: TRBJ2-7; CDR3 protein: CASSYLAGTAYEQYF
D gene: .; V gene: TRBV11-2; J gene: TRBJ2-7; CDR3 protein: CASSFGGTAYEQYF
D gene: .; V gene: TRBV5-1; J gene: TRBJ1-4; CDR3 protein: CASSPTAGAEKLFF
D gene: .; V gene: TRBV28; J gene: TRBJ2-5; CDR3 protein: CASSLSFANQETQYF
D gene: TRBD1; V gene: TRBV2; J gene: TRBJ1-3; CDR3 protein: CASSEAGGQGGNTIYF
D gene: .; V gene: TRBV7-3; J gene: TRBJ2-5; CDR3 protein: CASSSSSEETQYF
D gene: TRBD2; V gene: TRBV7-2; J gene: TRBJ2-1; CDR3 protein: CASKSQREVNEQFF
D gene: TRBD2; V gene: TRBV7-9; J gene: TRBJ2-3; CDR3 protein: CASSRRGTSGGDTQYF
D gene: .; V gene: TRBV6-4; J gene: TRBJ2-1; CDR3 protein: CASSDSKGGGDEQFF
D gene: TRBD1; V gene: TRBV5-1; J gene: TRBJ2-2; CDR3 protein: CASSLEGGMNTGELFF
D gene: .; V gene: TRBV11-2; J gene: TRBJ2-5; CDR3 protein: CASSLDSGYLQETQYF
D gene: .; V gene: TRBV7-2; J gene: TRBJ1-2; CDR3 protein: CASSGQNNYGYTF
D gene: .; V gene: TRBV15; J gene: TRBJ2-2; CDR3 protein: CATLPGRNTGELFF
D gene: .; V gene: TRBV6-1; J gene: TRBJ1-2; CDR3 protein: CASIIGGAGNYGYTF
D gene: .; V gene: TRBV7-8; J gene: TRBJ2-5; CDR3 protein: CASSLGGQETQYF
D gene: TRBD2; V gene: TRBV28; J gene: TRBJ2-7; CDR3 protein: CASSLPSGSYEQYF
D gene: TRBD2; V gene: TRBV18; J gene: TRBJ2-3; CDR3 protein: CASSPEPLAASTDTQYF
D gene: .; V gene: TRBV4-2; J gene: TRBJ1-3; CDR3 protein: CASSRDRSGNTIYF
D gene: .; V gene: TRBV28; J gene: TRBJ2-2; CDR3 protein: CASSDRSSTGELFF
D gene: .; V gene: TRBV13; J gene: TRBJ1-1; CDR3 protein: CASSYSVNTEAFF
D gene: .; V gene: TRBV7-9; J gene: TRBJ1-2; CDR3 protein: CASSLSREGAYGYTF
D gene: .; V gene: TRBV5-1; J gene: TRBJ2-3; CDR3 protein: CASSFNRQNPTDTQYF